The present T cell receptor beta chain was sequenced within a study of T cells after yellow fever vaccination. Study-wide findings and caveats: A large majority of primary-vaccination clones showed up again after the booster (approximately 95% CD4, about 87% CD8). Only a small proportion of the clonotypes turned up in both the CD4 and the CD8 compartments, likely arising from convergent recombination. On re-exposure, the response was weaker but peaked faster, at day 5 versus 15.

The CDR3 runs 15 residues. In germline, CDR1 is MNHEY, CDR2 SVGEGT. Trimming removed 6 bases from V and 4 bases from J, with 16 bases in between. This clonotype was found a few times. The antigen remains unidentified. Template switching by 5'RACE produced TCR cDNA, adding a universal primer site and UMIs. MiXCR was run by TCRdb on the 5' RACE reads, yielding one entry per CDR3 protein. The sample records 340,000 or so distinct CDR3 sequences, roughly an eighth being singletons. Sample: CD4+ T cells sorted from PBMCs, taken 15 days after the yellow fever booster vaccination. This receptor was obtained from a man younger than 30 who received the YFV17D yellow fever vaccine. This chain connects TRBV6-2 or TRBV6-3 to TRBJ1-5; no clear D. The CDR3 spells CASSPPGAPNQPQHF. CDR3 sequence (DNA): TGTGCCAGCAGCCCCCCGGGAGCCCCGAATCAGCCCCAGCATTTT.